This T cell receptor (beta chain) was sequenced for a study of blood T cell repertoires in COVID-19 (TCRdb year 2020). About the full investigation: Samples from collaborators originated in the United States, Italy and Spain and spanned both the acute and convalescent phases of COVID-19. The samples were drawn from two sources: the first 160 participants of the ongoing ImmuneRACE study, and over 950 subjects contributed by 6 global collaborators. The repertoires were made available in a free public database intended to serve as a resource for research on the immune response to SARS-CoV-2. The material from the prospective study consisted of cDNA or gDNA derived from T cells, B-cell-depleted T cells, or PBMCs. Subjects who had been exposed to COVID-19, were actively infected with it, or had recovered from it provided the deeply sampled blood TCRbeta repertoires that made up the dataset. Nearly every sample came with metadata listing a de-identified subject ID, COVID-19 status, age in years and sex. Where available, HLA class I and class II types were obtained from metadata supplied by the sample provider rather than from assay-based typing.

TCRbeta CDR3 regions were amplified from genomic DNA by means of the immunoSEQ Assay, a bias-controlled multiplex PCR. Processing in the source paper ran as follows. The number of nucleated cells in each sample was estimated from the amplification of reference gene primers within the assay. Sequence reads were collapsed and filtered to measure the absolute abundance of every unique TCRbeta CDR3 rearrangement. Productive Simpson clonality was computed per sample as the square root of Simpson's diversity index over productive rearrangements. TCRdb took over this immuneACCESS table, retaining in-frame rearrangements with V and J assigned. Such tables are incomplete; in checked studies, under half of the missing clones stem from an unresolved V gene, and the remainder is unexplained. Clone size and V and J calls were adopted from that table, with D and trimming inferred from the DNA. The sample includes roughly 400,000 clones, with roughly 84% observed a single time. Roughly 1.4% of the sample lies in the top ten.

For CDR1 and CDR2, the germline V gene lists LGHNA and YNFKEQ. V lost 1 base and J lost 9 bases, and the count of bases not matched to a germline gene is 15. Taken from cysteine to phenylalanine, the CDR3 has 17 residues. Only the CDR3 portion is preserved as DNA: 51 bases, with reading frame beginning at the first base. Findings and caveats that apply to the study as a whole: The amount of clinical and demographic metadata varied by source and participant and was provided uncurated.

About this clone: Its cognate antigen has yet to be identified. Base qualities are missing; no much larger clone stands one base away.

Participants in the prospective study were aged about 18 to 90 years, lived in approximately 26 United States geographic areas, and enrolled through a virtual design. In the prospective study, participants were assigned to cohorts based on the clinical history participants reported in a screening survey and a study questionnaire. A participant counted as exposed if, within 2 weeks of entering the study, that participant had been in contact with someone who had a PCR-confirmed or clinician-diagnosed COVID-19 case. In the prospective study, mobile phlebotomists collected whole blood, serum and a nasopharyngeal or oropharyngeal swab from each participant. Additional blood draws and questionnaires over a 2-month period could optionally be provided by prospective study participants. Before DNA extraction, blood samples from the prospective study were shipped at room temperature or frozen.

The chain is made from TRBV4-2 and TRBJ2-7, with 10 bases in between that match TRBD2. The TCR comes from a woman under 30 who had been exposed to COVID-19. Material: PBMCs or T cells enriched from blood (not recorded which). DNA sequence: TGTGCCAGCAGCCAAGTACCTAGCGGGAGCGGACCCTTTGTGCAGTACTTC. Translated, it gives CASSQVPSGSGPFVQYF.